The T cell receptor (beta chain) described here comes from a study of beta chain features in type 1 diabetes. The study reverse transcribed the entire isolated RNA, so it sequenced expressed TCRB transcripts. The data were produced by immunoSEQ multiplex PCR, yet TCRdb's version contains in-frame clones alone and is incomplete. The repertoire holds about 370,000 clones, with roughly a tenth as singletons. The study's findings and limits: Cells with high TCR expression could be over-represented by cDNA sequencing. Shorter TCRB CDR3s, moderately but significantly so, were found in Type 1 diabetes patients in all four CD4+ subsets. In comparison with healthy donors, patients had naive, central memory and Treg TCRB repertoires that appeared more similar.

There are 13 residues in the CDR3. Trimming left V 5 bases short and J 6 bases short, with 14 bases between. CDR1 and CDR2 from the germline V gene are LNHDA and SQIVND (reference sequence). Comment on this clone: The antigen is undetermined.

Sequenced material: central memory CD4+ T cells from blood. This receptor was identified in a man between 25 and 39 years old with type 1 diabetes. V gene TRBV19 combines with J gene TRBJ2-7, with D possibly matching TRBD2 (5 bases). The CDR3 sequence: CASSDDYSSEQYF. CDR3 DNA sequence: TGTGCCAGTAGTGACGACTATTCCAGCGAGCAGTACTTC. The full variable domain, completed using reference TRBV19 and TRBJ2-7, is DGGITQSPKYLFRKEGQNVTLSCEQNLNHDAMYWYRQDPGQGLRLIYYSQIVNDFQKGDIAEGYSVSREKKESFPLTVTSAQKNPTAFYLCASSDDYSSEQYFGPGTRLTVT.